Shown below are 31 T cell receptor beta chains from a single sample sequenced in a study of T cell responses to AZD1222 COVID-19 vaccine. This table comes from immunoSEQ multiplex PCR, and its TCRdb copy is limited to in-frame clones, with some not included. The sample carries approximately 85,000 clones, roughly 85% recorded once. Sample: peripheral blood, taken on day 0 of AZD1222 vaccination. These TCRs come from an adult in good health.

This chain connects TRBV3-1 (or the pseudogene TRBV3-2) to TRBJ1-5; no clear D gene. Germline values: CDR1 LGHDT, CDR2 YNNKEL (reference sequence). Trimming stripped 2 bases from V and 2 bases from J, with 4 bases between. The CDR3 extends over 13 amino acids. The DNA for the CDR3 is TGTGCCAGCAGCCAACAGGGCAATCAGCCCCAGCATTTT. Amino acid sequence: CASSQQGNQPQHF.

The rearrangement links TRBV5-6 to TRBJ1-2; TRBD1 aligns across 8 bases. Germline CDR1 and CDR2: SGHDT and YYEEEE. This CDR3 spans 16 amino acids. The V and J ends lost 5 bases and 1 base, in that order; junction bases with no gene match: 10. The DNA for the CDR3 is TGTGCCAGCAGTGTCCCCGGGACAGGCTATAACTATGGCTACACCTTC. It translates to CASSVPGTGYNYGYTF.

The chain has TRBV5-1 and TRBJ1-2; weak D call: TRBD1 (5 bases). V lost 3 bases to trimming and J lost 0 bases, with 12 bases between them. Germline CDR1 SGHRS, CDR2 YFSETQ. This CDR3 is built from 15 residues. This CDR3 is CASSSTASANYGYTF. The DNA for the CDR3 is TGCGCCAGCAGCTCGACAGCCTCAGCTAACTATGGCTACACCTTC.

The CDR3 is CASSLGQGAFTYGYTF. The CDR3 DNA follows: TGTGCCAGCAGCCTAGGACAGGGGGCGTTCACCTATGGCTACACCTTC. The chain is built from TRBV5-5 and TRBJ1-2; 11 bases map to TRBD1. The germline V gene has CDR1 SGHKS and CDR2 YYEKEE (reference sequence). Trimming cost V 4 bases and J 4 bases; bases outside gene matches: 9. The CDR3 contains 16 residues.

The J gene is TRBJ1-2, the V gene TRBV11-1, with D possibly being TRBD1 (6 bases). Per germline, CDR1 SGHAT and CDR2 FQDESV (reference sequence). Between the trimmed V and J ends, which lost 2 bases and 4 bases, there was a span of 14 bases. The CDR3 length is 15 residues. CDR3 in amino acids: CASSLNGGAGYGYTF. The CDR3 DNA reads TGTGCCAGCAGCTTAAACGGGGGCGCCGGCTATGGCTACACCTTC.

V usage is TRBV10-1 and J usage is TRBJ2-3; D may correspond to TRBD1 or TRBD2 (6 bases each). Trimming pared 6 bases from V and 3 bases from J, leaving 22 bases between. CDR1 and CDR2 from the germline V gene are WNHNN and SYGVQD (reference sequence). The CDR3 consists of 17 residues. CDR3 nucleotide sequence: TGCGCCAGCAGCGCGGTCGGAGGGGGAGAGGGGACAGATACGCAGTATTTT. Protein: CASSAVGGGEGTDTQYF.

This clone showed up just once. This rearrangement joins TRBV12-3 or TRBV12-4 to TRBJ2-7; 9 bases are a match to TRBD1. The J segment lost 7 bases and the V segment lost 6 bases, leaving 7 bases of the junction unmatched. The CDR3 is made up of 13 amino acids. The CDR3 DNA reads as TGTGCCAGCAGCGGGACAGGGCGGGGGGAGCAGTACTTC. Translation: CASSGTGRGEQYF.

The chain uses TRBV6-5 and TRBJ1-3, with D hard to call. Germline loops: CDR1 MNHEY, CDR2 SVGAGI. There are 13 residues in the CDR3. Deletions cut 8 bases from V and 0 bases from J, with 8 bases between. The CDR3 bases are TGTGCCAGCTCTGCTCTCTCTGGAAACACCATATATTTT. Translation: CASSALSGNTIYF.

The rearrangement uses TRBV19 and TRBJ2-1, with TRBD1 identical over 7 bases. V lost 4 bases, J lost 7 bases, and 4 bases stayed unmatched. The CDR3 covers 13 residues. Germline values: CDR1 LNHDA, CDR2 SQIVND (reference sequence). The CDR3 protein is CASSTTGPNEQFF. The CDR3 coding sequence is TGTGCCAGTAGTACGACAGGGCCGAATGAGCAGTTCTTC.

The rearrangement joins TRBV6-6 to TRBJ1-5; D perhaps matches TRBD1 (6 bases). Between the trimmed V and J ends, which lost 4 bases and 6 bases, there was a span of 7 bases. CDR3 length: 12 amino acids. Germline values: CDR1 MNHNY, CDR2 SVGAGI (reference sequence). The CDR3 region is CASSLTGQPQHF. In nucleotides, the CDR3 is TGTGCCAGCAGTTTGACAGGTCAGCCCCAGCATTTT.

V and J are TRBV5-1 and TRBJ1-1, with unresolved D. V was shortened by 5 bases and J by 1 base, with 15 bases between the two germline ends. Germline loops: CDR1 SGHRS, CDR2 YFSETQ. This CDR3 is built from 15 residues. The CDR3 region has the DNA TGCGCCAGCAGTTCCCAGGCAGACCAGAACACTGAAGCTTTCTTT. Amino acids: CASSSQADQNTEAFF. The variable domain in full, completed from reference TRBV5-1 and TRBJ1-1, reads KAGVTQTPRYLIKTRGQQVTLSCSPISGHRSVSWYQQTPGQGLQFLFEYFSETQRNKGNFPGRFSGRQFSNSRSEMNVSTLELGDSALYLCASSSQADQNTEAFFGQGTRLTVV.

Notes on this clone: This specimen includes other DNA sequences encoding the same CDR3. The rearrangement links TRBV3-1 (or the pseudogene TRBV3-2) to TRBJ2-4; a weak D match, TRBD2 (5 bases). This CDR3 has 16 residues. Per germline, CDR1 LGHDT and CDR2 YNNKEL (reference sequence). The ends were cut back, 1 base at V and 0 bases at J, with 10 bases in the middle. Here the CDR3 DNA reads TGTGCCAGCAGCCAAGTAGGAGGCCTAGCCAAAAACATTCAGTACTTC. Translation gives CASSQVGGLAKNIQYF.

The CDR3 protein is CASSVPGRETQYF. The CDR3 DNA reads as TGTGCCAGCAGCGTCCCGGGAAGAGAGACCCAGTACTTC. The chain links TRBV7-8 to TRBJ2-5; tentatively, D is TRBD2 (5 bases). The CDR3 runs 13 residues. Germline V gene data show CDR1 as SGHVS and CDR2 as FQNEAQ. The germline V and J ends were trimmed by 5 bases and 4 bases, with 11 bases remaining between them.

The chain joins TRBV6-5 to TRBJ1-2; the D is unclear. This CDR3 comprises 13 residues. The germline V gene has CDR1 MNHEY and CDR2 SVGAGI. The V and J ends lost 2 bases and 9 bases respectively, with 13 bases between them. The CDR3 sequence: CASSYGGEGSYTF. The CDR3 coding sequence is TGTGCCAGCAGTTACGGCGGGGAGGGCAGCTACACCTTC.

The V call is TRBV7-3, the J call TRBJ2-7, with D tentatively TRBD1 or TRBD2 (6 bases each). Trimming took 4 bases from V and 9 from J, leaving 22 bases between them. CDR1 and CDR2 from the germline V gene are SGHTA and FQGTGA. This CDR3 has 15 amino acids. The CDR3 loop reads CASSSLGGGNHGQYF. In DNA form, the CDR3 reads TGTGCCAGCAGCTCGCTGGGGGGCGGGAATCACGGGCAGTACTTC.

The chain carries TRBV5-8 and TRBJ1-1, with D maybe TRBD1 (5 bases). CDR1 and CDR2 (germline): SGHTS, YDEGEE. The CDR3 sequence is 14 residues long. V was shortened by 4 bases and J by 3 bases, with 13 bases between the two germline ends. CDR3 DNA: TGTGCCAGCAGCGGGGGGTACGGGTACACTGAAGCTTTCTTT. Translated, it gives CASSGGYGYTEAFF.

A single count supports this clone. The V and J genes are TRBV5-4 and TRBJ1-1; 8 bases line up with TRBD1. Per the germline V gene, CDR1 is SGHNT and CDR2 is YYREEE (reference sequence). J gave up 3 bases and V 3 bases, and 1 base lay outside the gene matches. The CDR3 contains 13 residues. The DNA of the CDR3 is TGTGCCAGCAGCTGGGGACAGGACACTGAAGCTTTCTTT. Protein sequence: CASSWGQDTEAFF.

This clone was seen a single time. The chain joins TRBV27 to TRBJ2-1, with 7 positions matching TRBD1. CDR1 MNHEY and CDR2 SMNVEV come from the germline V gene (reference sequence). This CDR3 comprises 13 residues. J was trimmed by 9 bases and V by 6 bases; bases with no gene match: 8. The CDR3 sequence is CASRTIDRAEQFF. The CDR3 bases are TGTGCCAGCAGGACTATCGACAGGGCTGAGCAGTTCTTC.

This chain connects TRBV4-1 to TRBJ2-2, with TRBD1 matching 7 bases. V shed 5 bases, J shed 5 bases, and the junction held 8 bases outside the gene matches. CDR1 is MGHRA and CDR2 is YSYEKL in the germline V gene. This CDR3 comprises 15 residues. This chain's CDR3 is CASSESTGRTGELFF. CDR3 coding DNA: TGCGCCAGCAGCGAATCGACAGGGCGAACCGGGGAGCTGTTTTTT.

This chain uses TRBV18 with TRBJ1-1; TRBD1 matches 7 bases. The CDR3 extends over 15 amino acids. With V trimmed by 3 bases and J by 5 bases, 9 bases remained unmatched. From germline, CDR1 is KGHSH and CDR2 LQKENI. CDR3 sequence: CASSPEDREETEAFF. CDR3 nucleotides: TGTGCCAGCTCACCGGAAGACAGGGAAGAAACTGAAGCTTTCTTT.

The V gene is TRBV7-6, the J gene TRBJ1-2, with 12 bases that match TRBD1. The V and J ends lost 5 bases and 8 bases, in that order; junction bases with no gene match: 9. CDR1 is SGHVS and CDR2 is FNYEAQ in the germline V gene. The CDR3 loop spans 15 amino acids. DNA of the CDR3: TGTGCCAGCAGCAAGTCCGGGACAGGGGGCGAAGGCTACACCTTC. The encoded protein is CASSKSGTGGEGYTF.

The table lists this clone with a few counts. The chain is built from TRBV2 and TRBJ1-5, with 7 bases aligning to TRBD1. Germline CDR1 SNHLY, CDR2 FYNNEI. J lost 6 bases, V lost 3 bases, and 5 bases had no gene match. There are 14 residues in the CDR3. The CDR3 reads CASSDGQGGQPQHF. In DNA form, the CDR3 reads TGTGCCAGCAGTGACGGGCAGGGGGGTCAGCCCCAGCATTTT.

V usage is TRBV2 and J usage is TRBJ1-1; tentatively, D is TRBD1 (5 bases). The V gene lost 8 bases and the J gene lost 1 base, with 14 bases spanning the gap. The CDR3 loop spans 14 amino acids. Germline lookup yields CDR1 SNHLY and CDR2 FYNNEI. The CDR3 DNA follows: TGTGCCAGCGGAAGGGGTGGATGGAACACTGAAGCTTTCTTT. Its translation: CASGRGGWNTEAFF.

The V and J genes are TRBV5-4 and TRBJ1-4, with D perhaps matching TRBD1 (6 bases). Trimming removed 3 bases from V and 6 bases from J, with 15 bases in between. The germline gives CDR1 SGHNT, CDR2 YYREEE (reference sequence). The CDR3 covers 15 residues. CDR3 DNA sequence: TGTGCCAGCAGCTCGGGAGGGGGTGCGGATGAAAAACTGTTTTTT. Encoded protein: CASSSGGGADEKLFF. Drawing the rest from reference TRBV5-4 and TRBJ1-4, the complete variable domain is ETGVTQSPTHLIKTRGQQVTLRCSSQSGHNTVSWYQQALGQGPQFIFQYYREEENGRGNFPPRFSGLQFPNYSSELNVNALELDDSALYLCASSSGGGADEKLFFGSGTQLSVL.

This chain links TRBV11-2 with TRBJ2-3; D is possibly TRBD2 (5 bases). Trimming removed 4 bases from V and 4 bases from J, with 12 bases in between. The germline gives CDR1 SGHAT, CDR2 FQNNGV. This CDR3 spans 14 amino acids. In nucleotides, the CDR3 is TGTGCCAGCAGCTACCGACCCGGGGCAGATACGCAGTATTTT. Translated: CASSYRPGADTQYF.

This clone was seen more than once but under ten times. J is TRBJ1-6 and V is TRBV30; TRBD1 is a possible D gene (5 bases). The CDR3 runs to 16 residues. V lost 2 bases to trimming and J lost 0 bases, with 11 bases between them. Germline loops: CDR1 GTSNPN, CDR2 SVGIG (reference sequence). The CDR3 here is CAWSRQSLSYNSPLHF. As DNA, the CDR3 is TGTGCCTGGAGTCGACAGAGTCTCTCCTATAATTCACCCCTCCACTTT.

This chain joins TRBV30 and TRBJ2-5, with D hard to call. CDR1 is GTSNPN and CDR2 is SVGIG in the germline V gene (reference sequence). The CDR3 consists of 10 residues. Trimming left V 1 base short and J 5 bases short, with 2 bases between. CDR3 in amino acids: CAWSGETQYF. CDR3 bases: TGTGCCTGGAGTGGGGAGACCCAGTACTTC. The full variable domain, rest sourced from reference TRBV30 and TRBJ2-5, is SQTIHQWPATLVQPVGSPLSLECTVEGTSNPNLYWYRQAAGRGLQLLFYSVGIGQISSEVPQNLSASRPQDRQFILSSKKLLLSDSGFYLCAWSGETQYFGPGTRLLVL.

The gene calls are TRBV5-1 and TRBJ2-3, with TRBD2 identical over 7 bases. The CDR3 has 15 amino acids. With 2 bases clipped from V and 2 bases from J, the junction kept 5 bases outside the gene matches. Germline assignment: CDR1 SGHRS and CDR2 YFSETQ. CDR3 nucleotide sequence: TGCGCCAGCAGCTTTCGGGGGGTTCTCACAGATACGCAGTATTTT. This gives the protein CASSFRGVLTDTQYF.

This clone has only one observation. The chain links TRBV5-1 to TRBJ2-3; D is unresolved. V lost 7 bases, J lost 1 base, and 19 bases lay in between. CDR1 is SGHRS, CDR2 YFSETQ, per germline. The CDR3 runs 16 residues. This chain's CDR3 is CASVPEPSRGTDTQYF. CDR3 DNA sequence: TGCGCCAGCGTACCGGAGCCGTCTCGGGGCACAGATACGCAGTATTTT.

J is TRBJ2-7 and V is TRBV11-3; 9 positions match TRBD1. V was pared by 5 bases and J by 5 bases, with 10 bases of the junction left unmatched. The germline V gene has CDR1 SGHNT and CDR2 YENEEA. The CDR3 sequence is 15 residues long. The CDR3 DNA reads as TGTGCCAGCAGCCCAACCGGGACAGGGATAAACGAGCAGTACTTC. Amino acid sequence: CASSPTGTGINEQYF.

This rearrangement joins TRBV19 to TRBJ1-1; the D is unclear. Trimming removed 9 bases at V and 1 base at J, with 12 bases between. CDR3 length: 13 residues. Germline V lookup: CDR1 LNHDA, CDR2 SQIVND (reference sequence). The CDR3 reads CASRVSKNTEAFF. CDR3 nucleotides: TGTGCCAGCCGGGTCTCAAAGAACACTGAAGCTTTCTTT.